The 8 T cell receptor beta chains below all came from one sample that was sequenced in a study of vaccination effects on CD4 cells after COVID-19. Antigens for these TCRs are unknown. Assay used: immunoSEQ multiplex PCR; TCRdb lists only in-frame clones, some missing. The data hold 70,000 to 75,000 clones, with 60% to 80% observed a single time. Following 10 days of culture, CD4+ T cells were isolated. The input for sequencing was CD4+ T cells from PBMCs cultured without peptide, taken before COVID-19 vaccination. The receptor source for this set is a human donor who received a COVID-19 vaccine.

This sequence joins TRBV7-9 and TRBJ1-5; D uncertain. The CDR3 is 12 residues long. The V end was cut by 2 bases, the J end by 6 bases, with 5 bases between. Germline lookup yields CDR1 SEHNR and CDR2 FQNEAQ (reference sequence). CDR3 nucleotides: TGTGCCAGCAGCTTACACTCTCAGCCCCAGCATTTT. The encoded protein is CASSLHSQPQHF.

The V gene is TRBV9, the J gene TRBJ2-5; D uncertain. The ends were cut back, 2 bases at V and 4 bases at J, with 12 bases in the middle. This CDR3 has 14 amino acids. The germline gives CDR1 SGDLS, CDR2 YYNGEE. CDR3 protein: CASSVRPDGETQYF. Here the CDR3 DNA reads TGTGCCAGCAGCGTGCGCCCTGATGGAGAGACCCAGTACTTC.

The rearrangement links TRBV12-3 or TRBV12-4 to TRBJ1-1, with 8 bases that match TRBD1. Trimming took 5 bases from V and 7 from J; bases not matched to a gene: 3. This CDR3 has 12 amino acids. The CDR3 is CASSPDRGEAFF. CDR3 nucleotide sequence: TGTGCCAGCAGTCCAGACAGGGGTGAAGCTTTCTTT.

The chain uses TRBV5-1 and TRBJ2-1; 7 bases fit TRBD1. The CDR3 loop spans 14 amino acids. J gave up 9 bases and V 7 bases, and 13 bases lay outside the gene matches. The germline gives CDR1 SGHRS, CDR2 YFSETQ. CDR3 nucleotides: TGCGCCAGCCGGGGACAGCCAGAAGGAGGTGAGCAGTTCTTC. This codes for CASRGQPEGGEQFF.

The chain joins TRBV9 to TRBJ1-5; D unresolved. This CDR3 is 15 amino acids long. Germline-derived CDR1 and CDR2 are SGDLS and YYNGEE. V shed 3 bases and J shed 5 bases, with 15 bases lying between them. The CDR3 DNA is TGTGCCAGCAGCGGGTTCGGAGGGTCAGATCAGCCCCAGCATTTT. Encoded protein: CASSGFGGSDQPQHF.

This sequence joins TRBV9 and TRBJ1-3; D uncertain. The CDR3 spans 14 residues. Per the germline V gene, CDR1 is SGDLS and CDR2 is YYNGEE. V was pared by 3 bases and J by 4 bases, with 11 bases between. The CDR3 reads CASSEATWGNTIYF. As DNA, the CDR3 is TGTGCCAGCAGCGAAGCGACCTGGGGAAACACCATATATTTT. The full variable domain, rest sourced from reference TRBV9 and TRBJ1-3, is DSGVTQTPKHLITATGQRVTLRCSPRSGDLSVYWYQQSLDQGLQFLIQYYNGEERAKGNILERFSAQQFPDLHSELNLSSLELGDSALYFCASSEATWGNTIYFGEGSWLTVV.

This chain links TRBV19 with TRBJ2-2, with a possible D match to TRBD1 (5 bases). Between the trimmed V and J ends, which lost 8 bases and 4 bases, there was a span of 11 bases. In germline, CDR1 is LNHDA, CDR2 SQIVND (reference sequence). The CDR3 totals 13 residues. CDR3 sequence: CASQRQFTGELFF. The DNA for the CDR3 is TGTGCCAGTCAAAGACAGTTCACCGGGGAGCTGTTTTTT. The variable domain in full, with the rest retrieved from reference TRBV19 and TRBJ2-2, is DGGITQSPKYLFRKEGQNVTLSCEQNLNHDAMYWYRQDPGQGLRLIYYSQIVNDFQKGDIAEGYSVSREKKESFPLTVTSAQKNPTAFYLCASQRQFTGELFFGEGSRLTVL.

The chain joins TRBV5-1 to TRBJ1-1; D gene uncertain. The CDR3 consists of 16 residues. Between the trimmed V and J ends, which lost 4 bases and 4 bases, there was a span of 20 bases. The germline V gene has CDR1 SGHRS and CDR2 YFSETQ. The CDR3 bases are TGCGCCAGCAGCCTCGGACGGGGAGGTGTTGGCACTGAAGCTTTCTTT. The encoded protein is CASSLGRGGVGTEAFF.